The rows below give T cell receptor beta chains drawn from one sample of a study of patients and donors after allogeneic stem cell transplantation. TCRdb re-called the RT-PCR reads with MiXCR, one entry per CDR3 protein. The table includes more than 150,000 distinct CDR3 sequences, around two fifths detected once. Sequenced sample: blood, either unsorted or a sorted T cell fraction (not recorded which). These receptor sequences come from a human donor who was either an allogeneic HSCT recipient or a stem cell or donor lymphocyte infusion donor (not recorded which). It is not recorded whose cells these are; they may come from a transplant donor. CDR3s include the opening cysteine and the closing phenylalanine or tryptophan. The D gene is left open where the match is weak. Part of the rows lack a size; the others show once, few, many or a class for expanded clones.

>TRBV3-1|TRBJ2-7|TRBD2|.
CASSQTTLGSGGGYEQYF
TGTGCCAGCAGCCAGACGACCCTCGGATCGGGGGGAGGTTACGAGCAGTACTTC
>TRBV18|TRBJ2-5|.|few
CASSWGPQETQYF
TGTGCCAGCTCATGGGGACCTCAAGAGACCCAGTACTTC
>TRBV28|TRBJ1-2|.|few
CASSRPSSAGGYTF
TGTGCCAGCAGTCGTCCCTCTTCGGCGGGGGGCTACACCTTC
>TRBV29-1|TRBJ2-3|TRBD2|once
CSVEDMAGVDTQYF
TGCAGCGTTGAAGATATGGCGGGAGTAGATACGCAGTATTTT
>TRBV27|TRBJ2-1|TRBD2|.
CASRRGTSGRNEQFF
TGTGCCAGCAGACGAGGGACTAGCGGGAGGAATGAGCAGTTCTTC
>TRBV10-3|TRBJ2-1|.|.
CAIRGEAALDEQFF
TGTGCCATCAGAGGGGAGGCGGCCCTTGATGAGCAGTTCTTC
>TRBV7-8|TRBJ2-3|.|.
CASSLRPSRGPDTQYF
TGTGCCAGCAGCTTACGGCCGTCTCGGGGCCCAGATACGCAGTATTTT
>TRBV29-1|TRBJ1-1|.|once
CSVELGPSWGGMNTEAFF
TGCAGCGTTGAATTAGGCCCCTCGTGGGGGGGGATGAACACTGAAGCTTTCTTT
>TRBV7-2|TRBJ2-5|.|.
CASSLARQPGETQYF
TGTGCCAGCAGCTTAGCGAGACAACCGGGCGAGACCCAGTACTTC
>TRBV20-1|TRBJ1-5|.|.
CSAPGRDNQPQHF
TGCAGTGCTCCCGGACGGGACAATCAGCCCCAGCATTTT
>TRBV3-1|TRBJ1-1|.|few
CASSQEGYTEAFF
TGTGCCAGCAGCCAAGAAGGGTACACTGAAGCTTTCTTT
>TRBV20-1|TRBJ2-3|.|.
CSASEGLSGYTQYF
TGCAGTGCGAGCGAGGGGTTGTCGGGGTATACGCAGTATTTT
>TRBV5-1|TRBJ2-1|.|.
CASSALTVPGAYNEQFF
TGCGCCAGCAGCGCCCTAACAGTCCCTGGGGCCTACAATGAGCAGTTCTTC
>TRBV5-1|TRBJ1-1|TRBD1|.
CASSADRAATEAFF
TGCGCCAGCAGCGCGGACAGGGCTGCCACTGAAGCTTTCTTT
>TRBV12-3/TRBV12-4|TRBJ2-1|TRBD2|.
CASSSNPPALAGNSEQFF
TGTGCCAGCAGTTCCAATCCCCCGGCTCTAGCGGGAAACAGTGAGCAGTTCTTC
>TRBV18|TRBJ1-1|TRBD1|.
CASPGKTGLWDTEAFF
TGTGCCAGCCCAGGAAAGACAGGGCTTTGGGACACTGAAGCTTTCTTT
>TRBV4-3|TRBJ1-3|TRBD1|.
CASSQALDREFGNTIYF
TGCGCCAGCAGCCAAGCCCTCGACAGGGAATTCGGAAACACCATATATTTT
>TRBV12-3/TRBV12-4|TRBJ1-1|.|.
CASSLGYRPNTEAFF
TGTGCCAGCAGTTTGGGATACAGACCGAACACTGAAGCTTTCTTT
>TRBV15|TRBJ1-3|TRBD1|.
CATSRDGDRARDTIYF
TGTGCCACCAGCAGAGATGGAGACAGGGCCCGAGACACCATATATTTT
>TRBV6-2/TRBV6-3|TRBJ2-1|TRBD2|few
CASSYGLAGVGYNEQFF
TGTGCCAGCAGTTACGGGCTAGCGGGAGTGGGCTACAATGAGCAGTTCTTC
>TRBV28|TRBJ2-3|.|.
CASSPGVGPDTQYF
TGTGCCAGCTCCCCGGGGGTGGGGCCAGATACGCAGTATTTT
>TRBV28|TRBJ1-1|.|.
CASSLTTLGAFF
TGTGCCAGCAGTTTAACAACTTTGGGAGCTTTCTTT
>TRBV10-3|TRBJ1-5|.|.
CAISVEGNQPQHF
TGTGCCATCAGTGTTGAGGGAAATCAGCCCCAGCATTTT
>TRBV27|TRBJ2-7|TRBD1|few
CASSLSPTGLYEQYF
TGTGCCAGCAGTTTATCACCGACAGGGCTCTACGAGCAGTACTTC
>TRBV7-9|TRBJ1-1|.|.
CASSHQTGNTEAFF
TGTGCCAGCAGCCACCAGACAGGGAACACTGAAGCTTTCTTT
>TRBV9|TRBJ1-3|.|.
CASSVEKSGNTIYF
TGTGCCAGCAGCGTAGAGAAGTCTGGAAACACCATATATTTT
>TRBV27|TRBJ2-2|TRBD2|.
CASSLVLAGSSGELFF
TGTGCCAGCAGTTTAGTACTAGCGGGATCGTCCGGGGAGCTGTTTTTT
>TRBV18|TRBJ1-2|.|.
CASSPAGLLYGYTF
TGTGCCAGCTCACCGGCCGGGCTCCTCTATGGCTACACCTTC
>TRBV4-2|TRBJ2-2|.|.
CASSQGADNTGELFF
TGTGCCAGCAGCCAAGGGGCCGACAACACCGGGGAGCTGTTTTTT
>TRBV12-3/TRBV12-4|TRBJ1-5|.|.
CASSFSDQPQHF
TGTGCCAGCAGTTTTTCGGACCAGCCCCAGCATTTT
>TRBV13|TRBJ1-5|.|.
CASNLSGNQPQHF
TGTGCCAGCAACTTATCGGGCAATCAGCCCCAGCATTTT
>TRBV20-1|TRBJ2-3|.|.
CSAWARFTDRQYF
TGCAGTGCTTGGGCTAGATTCACAGATAGGCAGTATTTT
>TRBV24-1|TRBJ2-1|.|.
CATSDFLQTEQFF
TGTGCCACCAGTGATTTTCTGCAGACTGAGCAGTTCTTC
>TRBV3-1|TRBJ1-5|.|once
CASSQNTGPNHPQHF
TGTGCCAGCAGCCAAAACACGGGGCCCAATCACCCCCAGCATTTT
>TRBV24-1|TRBJ2-1|.|.
CATSDLRAAYNEQFF
TGTGCCACCAGTGATTTGCGAGCAGCTTACAATGAGCAGTTCTTC
>TRBV12-3/TRBV12-4|TRBJ1-5|.|few
CASSPVGGQPQHF
TGTGCCAGCAGTCCAGTAGGCGGTCAGCCCCAGCATTTT
>TRBV5-1|TRBJ2-1|TRBD2|.
CASSPTSGRDIKNEQFF
TGCGCCAGCAGCCCCACTAGCGGGAGGGATATTAAGAATGAGCAGTTCTTC
>TRBV4-2|TRBJ1-1|.|few
CASSQGGGTTEAFF
TGTGCCAGCAGCCAAGGAGGGGGGACCACTGAAGCTTTCTTT
>TRBV4-2|TRBJ1-2|.|few
CASSARQFPAAANYGYTF
TGTGCCAGCAGCGCTCGACAGTTCCCGGCGGCGGCTAACTATGGCTACACCTTC
>TRBV12-3/TRBV12-4|TRBJ1-6|.|few
CASSWGAYNSPLHF
TGTGCCAGCAGTTGGGGGGCCTATAATTCACCCCTCCACTTT
>TRBV5-1|TRBJ1-1|.|few
CASRKGGNTEAFF
TGCGCCAGCAGGAAAGGGGGTAACACTGAAGCTTTCTTT
>TRBV4-2|TRBJ2-7|.|few
CASSQDQTEYEQYF
TGTGCCAGCAGCCAGGACCAGACAGAATACGAGCAGTACTTC
>TRBV5-1|TRBJ1-4|.|.
CASRRDGSGREKLFF
TGCGCCAGCAGAAGGGACGGAAGCGGGAGAGAAAAACTGTTTTTT
>TRBV5-5|TRBJ2-5|TRBD2|.
CASSLVAGEAGTQYF
TGTGCCAGCAGCTTGGTAGCGGGAGAGGCAGGGACCCAGTACTTC
>TRBV10-3|TRBJ2-1|TRBD1|.
CAISEDRGIYNEQFF
TGTGCCATCAGTGAGGACAGGGGGATCTACAATGAGCAGTTCTTC